One sample yielded the 9 T cell receptor beta chains listed below, sequenced in a study of beta chain features in type 1 diabetes. The study reverse transcribed the entire isolated RNA, so it sequenced expressed TCRB transcripts. Libraries were prepared by immunoSEQ multiplex PCR; TCRdb keeps only in-frame clonotypes and omits some of them. The sample includes under 550,000 clones, roughly 10% of them seen just once. What was sequenced was naive CD4+ T cells from blood. The receptor source for this set is a woman under 30 in good health.

This sequence joins TRBV7-3 and TRBJ1-1; no clear D gene. Germline V gene sequence: CDR1 SGHTA, CDR2 FQGTGA. The V end lost 5 bases, the J end lost 0 bases, and 13 bases lay between the germline ends. CDR3 size: 15 residues. CDR3 residues: CASSPLRVMNTEAFF. The DNA of the CDR3 is TGTGCCAGCAGCCCTCTGCGGGTGATGAACACTGAAGCTTTCTTT.

This rearrangement joins TRBV18 to TRBJ2-1, with 9 positions matching TRBD2. The CDR3 has 14 residues. J lost 8 bases, V lost 5 bases, and 7 bases had no gene match. Germline V gene data show CDR1 as KGHSH and CDR2 as LQKENI. CDR3 sequence: CASSAGTSTHEQFF. The CDR3 DNA reads as TGTGCCAGCTCAGCCGGGACTAGCACCCATGAGCAGTTCTTC.

V gene TRBV12-5 combines with J gene TRBJ2-1; no clear D gene. CDR3 length: 14 amino acids. Trimming shortened V by 6 bases and J by 0 bases, and 9 bases separated the two germline ends. The germline gives CDR1 LGHNT, CDR2 FRNRAP. This CDR3 is CASGSVHSYNEQFF. The CDR3 nucleotides are TGTGCTAGTGGAAGCGTCCACTCCTACAATGAGCAGTTCTTC.

Only a few counts were recorded for this clone. V and J are TRBV9 and TRBJ2-1, with D perhaps TRBD2 (6 bases). The CDR3 is made up of 14 amino acids. Trimming took 4 bases from V and 10 from J, leaving 18 bases between them. Germline V gives CDR1 SGDLS, CDR2 YYNGEE. The CDR3 DNA follows: TGTGCCAGCAGCCCAAGACTAGGACCTGGGGAGCAGTTCTTC. Translation gives CASSPRLGPGEQFF. Complete variable domain (other parts from reference TRBV9 and TRBJ2-1): DSGVTQTPKHLITATGQRVTLRCSPRSGDLSVYWYQQSLDQGLQFLIQYYNGEERAKGNILERFSAQQFPDLHSELNLSSLELGDSALYFCASSPRLGPGEQFFGPGTRLTVL.

V gene TRBV7-7 combines with J gene TRBJ2-5; 8 nucleotides match TRBD1. Germline lookup yields CDR1 SSHAT and CDR2 FNYEAQ (reference sequence). The CDR3 is made up of 14 amino acids. V shed 2 bases, J shed 4 bases, and the junction held 3 bases outside the gene matches. The CDR3 DNA follows: TGTGCCAGCAGCTTAACCGGGACAGGAGAGACCCAGTACTTC. This encodes CASSLTGTGETQYF.

This clone was found a few times. The V gene is TRBV28, the J gene TRBJ1-6; a possible D gene is TRBD1 (6 bases). The CDR3 extends over 14 amino acids. The germline gives CDR1 MDHEN, CDR2 SYDVKM. The V gene lost 7 bases and the J gene lost 10 bases, with 17 bases spanning the gap. The CDR3 is CASKTGSLESPLHF. The CDR3 coding sequence is TGTGCCAGCAAAACAGGGTCCCTGGAATCACCCCTCCACTTT. The complete variable domain, with remaining parts taken from reference TRBV28 and TRBJ1-6, reads DVKVTQSSRYLVKRTGEKVFLECVQDMDHENMFWYRQDPGLGLRLIYFSYDVKMKEKGDIPEGYSVSREKKERFSLILESASTNQTSMYLCASKTGSLESPLHFGNGTRLTVT.

This rearrangement joins TRBV23-1 to TRBJ1-5, with TRBD1 matching 12 bases. TRBV23-1 is assigned to the ORF class and has an uncertain function. The CDR3 extends over 15 amino acids. J gave up 5 bases and V 7 bases, and 6 bases lay outside the gene matches. Here the CDR3 DNA reads TGCGCCAGCAACCAGGGACAGGGGGCGGATCAGCCCCAGCATTTT. Translating it yields CASNQGQGADQPQHF.

This clone turned up a few times. This chain links TRBV18 with TRBJ2-5, with unresolved D. V dropped 2 bases and J dropped 2 bases, with 9 bases sitting between them. Germline V gene data show CDR1 as KGHSH and CDR2 as LQKENI. The CDR3 covers 14 residues. The CDR3 region has the DNA TGTGCCAGCTCACCATCCAAGGTACAAGAGACCCAGTACTTC. It yields the protein CASSPSKVQETQYF.

This clone was recorded a few times. The chain recombines TRBV7-9 with TRBJ2-5; 7 bases map to TRBD2. The end of the DNA is better explained by TRBJ2-7, so the J call may be wrong. Germline-derived CDR1 and CDR2 are SEHNR and FQNEAQ (reference sequence). The CDR3 runs 16 residues. The CDR3 DNA is TGTGCCAGCAGCTTAAGGCCCGGGGGGAGCTCCTACGAGCAGTACTTC. The encoded protein is CASSLRPGGSSYEQYF.